A single sample is the source of the 24 T cell receptor beta chains below, sequenced in a study of blood T cell repertoires in COVID-19. Clones were sequenced by immunoSEQ multiplex PCR, and TCRdb holds only the in-frame ones, with some missing. The sample consists of tens of thousands of clones, more than 85% of them appearing once. The sequenced sample was peripheral blood. The source of these receptors is a man aged 55 to 70 with acute or convalescent COVID-19.

This CDR3 reads CASSPVRQGRGSDTQYF. In nucleotides, the CDR3 is TGTGCCAGCAGCCCTGTCCGACAGGGGAGAGGGTCAGATACGCAGTATTTT. V gene TRBV5-6 combines with J gene TRBJ2-3; 8 bases match TRBD1. The germline V gene encodes CDR1 SGHDT and CDR2 YYEEEE. Trimming cost V 4 bases and J 4 bases; bases outside gene matches: 14. The CDR3 extends over 17 amino acids.

The count of this clone is one. The genes are TRBV7-9 and TRBJ1-2; D call uncertain. Germline V gene lookup returns CDR1 SEHNR and CDR2 FQNEAQ (reference sequence). V gave up 0 bases and J gave up 8 bases, with 13 bases separating them. The CDR3 length is 14 residues. CDR3 DNA: TGTGCCAGCAGCTTAGCGCCTCGGGTGGAGGGCTACACCTTC. Translation gives CASSLAPRVEGYTF. The variable domain in full, with the rest retrieved from reference TRBV7-9 and TRBJ1-2, is DTGVSQNPRHKITKRGQNVTFRCDPISEHNRLYWYRQTLGQGPEFLTYFQNEAQLEKSRLLSDRFSAERPKGSFSTLEIQRTEQGDSAMYLCASSLAPRVEGYTFGSGTRLTVV.

V is TRBV11-2 and J is TRBJ2-1, with 7 bases aligning to TRBD2. The CDR3 is 14 amino acids. The J segment lost 7 bases and the V segment lost 0 bases, leaving 3 bases of the junction unmatched. The germline CDR1 and CDR2 sequences are SGHAT and FQNNGV. The CDR3 bases are TGTGCCAGCAGCTTAGACCCAGCGGGAAATGAGCAGTTCTTC. Its translation is CASSLDPAGNEQFF.

The chain's CDR3 is CASSWGQRKNEQYV. In DNA form, the CDR3 reads TGTGCCAGCAGCTGGGGACAGAGAAAGAACGAGCAGTACGTC. The chain employs TRBV6-1 and TRBJ2-7; 7 nucleotides match TRBD1. V was pared by 6 bases and J by 5 bases, with 10 bases of the junction left unmatched. Germline V lookup: CDR1 MNHNS, CDR2 SASEGT. The CDR3 runs to 14 residues.

The chain joins TRBV18 to TRBJ1-1, with D unresolved. Trimming took off 1 base at V and 0 bases at J, with 6 bases between the two ends. CDR3 length: 14 residues. Germline loops: CDR1 KGHSH, CDR2 LQKENI. The CDR3 DNA reads as TGTGCCAGCTCACCACGTTACATGAACACTGAAGCTTTCTTT. Protein: CASSPRYMNTEAFF.

This chain connects TRBV5-1 to TRBJ2-5, with D possibly being TRBD1 (6 bases). The germline V and J ends were trimmed by 0 bases and 1 base, with 13 bases remaining between them. The CDR3 loop spans 16 amino acids. Per germline, CDR1 SGHRS and CDR2 YFSETQ. The CDR3 region is CASSLVDWTAQETQYF. As DNA, the CDR3 is TGCGCCAGCAGCTTGGTAGATTGGACAGCCCAAGAGACCCAGTACTTC.

The chain combines TRBV18 with TRBJ1-4, with TRBD1 matching over 7 bases. Germline V gene data show CDR1 as KGHSH and CDR2 as LQKENI. The V gene end was trimmed by 3 bases and the J gene end by 4 bases; junction bases not matched to a gene: 5. This CDR3 spans 15 amino acids. CDR3 in DNA: TGTGCCAGCTCACCGGGCCGGGACAGTAATGAAAAACTGTTTTTT. Its protein product is CASSPGRDSNEKLFF. The variable domain in full, with the rest retrieved from reference TRBV18 and TRBJ1-4, is NAGVMQNPRHLVRRRGQEARLRCSPMKGHSHVYWYRQLPEEGLKFMVYLQKENIIDESGMPKERFSAEFPKEGPSILRIQQVVRGDSAAYFCASSPGRDSNEKLFFGSGTQLSVL.

This clone was counted once. This rearrangement joins TRBV2 to TRBJ2-3; TRBD1 agrees at 7 bases. Germline V gives CDR1 SNHLY, CDR2 FYNNEI. Trimming took 8 bases from V and 4 from J; bases not matched to a gene: 12. This CDR3 is built from 15 residues. The chain's CDR3 is CASLSRQGQPDTQYF. The CDR3, as DNA: TGTGCCAGCTTGAGCCGACAGGGACAGCCAGATACGCAGTATTTT. The variable domain in full, with the rest retrieved from reference TRBV2 and TRBJ2-3, is EPEVTQTPSHQVTQMGQEVILRCVPISNHLYFYWYRQILGQKVEFLVSFYNNEISEKSEIFDDQFSVERPDGSNFTLKIRSTKLEDSAMYFCASLSRQGQPDTQYFGPGTRLTVL.

This sequence joins TRBV5-1 and TRBJ1-3; 9 nucleotides match TRBD1. After removal of 1 base from V and 1 base from J, the junction contained 9 bases not matched to a gene. The CDR3 contains 18 residues. The V gene's germline CDR1 is SGHRS and CDR2 YFSETQ. CDR3 sequence: CASSLSGPGTGSGNTIYF. In nucleotides, the CDR3 is TGCGCCAGCAGCTTGTCAGGGCCAGGGACAGGGTCTGGAAACACCATATATTTT.

This rearrangement joins TRBV5-1 to TRBJ1-1; D is uncertain. Germline loops: CDR1 SGHRS, CDR2 YFSETQ. V was clipped by 5 bases and J by 6 bases, with 11 bases between them. The CDR3 consists of 12 residues. CDR3: CASRSGSPEAFF. The CDR3 bases are TGCGCCAGCAGATCGGGGTCCCCTGAAGCTTTCTTT. Based on the CDR3 plus reference TRBV5-1 and TRBJ1-1, the full variable domain is KAGVTQTPRYLIKTRGQQVTLSCSPISGHRSVSWYQQTPGQGLQFLFEYFSETQRNKGNFPGRFSGRQFSNSRSEMNVSTLELGDSALYLCASRSGSPEAFFGQGTRLTVV.

This clone was detected once. The chain carries TRBV19 and TRBJ1-4; 9 bases are a match to TRBD1. The V segment lost 5 bases and the J segment 7 bases; nucleotides outside the gene matches: 8. The CDR3 extends over 15 amino acids. Germline V CDR1 and CDR2: LNHDA, SQIVND (reference sequence). CDR3 in DNA: TGTGCCAGTAGTGTTGACAGGGGGTGGAGTGAAAAACTGTTTTTT. It encodes CASSVDRGWSEKLFF.

The chain uses TRBV30 and TRBJ1-4; 7 positions match TRBD1. After removal of 2 bases from V and 0 bases from J, the junction contained 3 bases not matched to a gene. The CDR3 contains 15 residues. Germline CDR1 reads GTSNPN; CDR2 reads SVGIG (reference sequence). The CDR3 loop reads CAWSKGAPTNEKLFF. The CDR3 coding sequence is TGTGCCTGGAGTAAGGGGGCGCCAACTAATGAAAAACTGTTTTTT.

This CDR3 reads CASSPQRTGEHGYTF. The CDR3 region has the DNA TGTGCCAGCAGCCCCCAAAGGACAGGAGAGCATGGCTACACCTTC. This sequence joins TRBV3-1 (or the pseudogene TRBV3-2) and TRBJ1-2; 7 bases are a match to TRBD1. J lost 6 bases, V lost 4 bases, and 11 bases had no gene match. Germline V lookup: CDR1 LGHDT, CDR2 YNNKEL (reference sequence). The CDR3 has 15 amino acids.

The rearrangement joins TRBV6-6 to TRBJ2-1, with TRBD2 matching 13 bases. Losses at the gene ends were 5 bases for V and 4 bases for J; bases not matched to a gene: 2. CDR1 and CDR2 from the germline V gene are MNHNY and SVGAGI (reference sequence). The CDR3 sequence is 15 residues long. Written as DNA, the CDR3 is TGTGCCAGCAGTGTGACTAGCGGGGGGTACAATGAGCAGTTCTTC. Residues: CASSVTSGGYNEQFF.

The chain carries TRBV6-6 and TRBJ2-7; 7 bases match TRBD1. V lost 7 bases and J lost 0; bases outside the gene matches: 9. CDR1 and CDR2 from the germline V gene are MNHNY and SVGAGI (reference sequence). This CDR3 comprises 15 residues. CDR3: CASMDQGESSYEQYV. The CDR3 coding sequence is TGTGCCAGCATGGATCAGGGGGAAAGCTCCTACGAGCAGTACGTC.

The chain employs TRBV21-1 and TRBJ1-1; the DNA was not compared with TRBD1, the D call given in the table. TRBV21-1 is termed a pseudogene. CDR3 length: 16 amino acids. The CDR3 DNA follows: TGTGCCAGCAGCCTAAGTCGGCAGGGAATGAACACTGAAGCTTTCTTT. This encodes CASSLSRQGMNTEAFF.

The rearrangement uses TRBV18 and TRBJ1-4; the D is unclear. V gave up 4 bases and J gave up 2 bases, with 8 bases separating them. The CDR3 extends over 14 amino acids. Germline lookup yields CDR1 KGHSH and CDR2 LQKENI. The CDR3 sequence is CASSQGATNEKLFF. CDR3 nucleotide sequence: TGTGCCAGCTCACAAGGAGCGACTAATGAAAAACTGTTTTTT.

The chain recombines TRBV7-3 with TRBJ2-3, with 10 bases identical to TRBD1. Germline-derived CDR1 and CDR2 are SGHTA and FQGTGA. The J segment lost 3 bases and the V segment lost 5 bases, leaving 5 bases of the junction unmatched. The CDR3 has 15 residues. The CDR3 here is CASSPRQGATDTQYF. DNA for the CDR3: TGTGCCAGCAGCCCCAGACAGGGGGCAACAGATACGCAGTATTTT.

The rearrangement links TRBV7-9 to TRBJ1-5; 8 nucleotides line up with TRBD1. The V and J ends lost 5 bases and 4 bases, in that order; junction bases with no gene match: 7. The CDR3 extends over 15 amino acids. Germline CDR1 is SEHNR and CDR2 is FQNEAQ (reference sequence). The CDR3 is CASSPGRTGNQPQHF. The CDR3 nucleotides are TGTGCCAGCAGCCCAGGGAGGACAGGGAATCAGCCCCAGCATTTT.

The CDR3 here is CARTGTGVTYEQYV. In DNA, the CDR3 is TGTGCCAGAACCGGGACAGGGGTGACCTACGAGCAGTACGTC. The chain is built from TRBV19 and TRBJ2-7; TRBD1 aligns across 10 bases. Germline CDR1 and CDR2: LNHDA and SQIVND (reference sequence). V shed 9 bases, J shed 2 bases, and the junction held 7 bases outside the gene matches. There are 14 residues in the CDR3.

CDR3 loop: CASSLALDYSYEQYF. The CDR3 DNA follows: TGTGCCAGCAGCTTAGCGCTGGACTACTCCTACGAGCAGTACTTC. The chain couples TRBV7-2 to TRBJ2-7; TRBD2 might be the D (6 bases). The germline V gene has CDR1 SGHTA and CDR2 FQGNSA. V was clipped by 0 bases and J by 0 bases, with 9 bases between them. The CDR3 runs to 15 residues.

For this clone: A read error may account for a junction end that differs from germline. This rearrangement joins TRBV5-3 to TRBJ1-2, with D perhaps matching TRBD1 (5 bases). TRBV5-3 falls under the ORF class, with uncertain function. This CDR3 spans 16 amino acids. The CDR3 spells CAHPRRGMGTNDGYTF. CDR3 coding DNA: TGTGCCCACCCCCGACGGGGGATGGGGACTAACGATGGCTACACCTTC.

The chain recombines TRBV11-3 with TRBJ1-1, with 11 nucleotides matching TRBD1. The CDR3 consists of 18 residues. V dropped 5 bases and J dropped 0; count of bases not matched to a gene: 11. Germline V gene lookup returns CDR1 SGHNT and CDR2 YENEEA. The CDR3 here is CASSGRDRGFSMNTEAFF. Written as DNA, the CDR3 is TGTGCCAGCAGCGGTAGGGACAGGGGGTTTTCTATGAACACTGAAGCTTTCTTT. Looking up the rest from reference TRBV11-3 and TRBJ1-1 gives the full variable domain: EAGVVQSPRYKIIEKKQPVAFWCNPISGHNTLYWYLQNLGQGPELLIRYENEEAVDDSQLPKDRFSAERLKGVDSTLKIQPAELGDSAVYLCASSGRDRGFSMNTEAFFGQGTRLTVV.

This chain links TRBV9 with TRBJ2-3; 10 nucleotides align to TRBD1. Unmatched junction bases numbered 13, after V lost 4 bases and J lost 2 bases. The CDR3 consists of 18 residues. Germline CDR1 reads SGDLS; CDR2 reads YYNGEE. CDR3 protein: CASSNPGQGTPYTDTQYF. The CDR3 coding sequence is TGTGCCAGCAGCAATCCGGGACAGGGGACCCCTTACACAGATACGCAGTATTTT. Complete variable domain (other parts from reference TRBV9 and TRBJ2-3): DSGVTQTPKHLITATGQRVTLRCSPRSGDLSVYWYQQSLDQGLQFLIQYYNGEERAKGNILERFSAQQFPDLHSELNLSSLELGDSALYFCASSNPGQGTPYTDTQYFGPGTRLTVL.